The 8 T cell receptor beta chains reported below all come from one sample, sequenced in a study of blood T cell repertoires in COVID-19 (dated by TCRdb to the early 2020s). The method was the immunoSEQ multiplex PCR assay. In its TCRdb copy, this immuneACCESS table keeps in-frame sequences only and misses some clones. Where compared with another copy, unresolved V genes explain less than half of these, and the others have no known cause. Within this sample are 250,000 to 350,000 clones, with about 89% of them counted one time only. The ten largest clones capture approximately 6.5% of the sample. The sequenced material came from peripheral blood. These TCRs come from a man aged 18 to 35 who had recovered from COVID-19.

This clone appeared a single time. The chain employs TRBV4-3 and TRBJ2-7; TRBD2 matches at 9 bases. The CDR3 has 18 residues. J was trimmed by 6 bases and V by 0 bases; bases with no gene match: 15. Germline V gene sequence: CDR1 LGHNA, CDR2 YSLEER. The chain's CDR3 is CASSQDCVLGTSCLEQYF. The CDR3 region has the DNA TGCGCCAGCAGCCAAGATTGTGTGCTAGGGACTAGCTGTCTCGAGCAGTACTTC.

CDR3 sequence reads: CASSQEQGAPYEQYF. The DNA for the CDR3 is TGTGCCAGCAGCCAAGAACAGGGGGCCCCCTACGAGCAGTACTTC. The rearrangement joins TRBV4-2 to TRBJ2-7, with TRBD1 identical over 9 bases. Germline lookup yields CDR1 LGHNA and CDR2 YNFKEQ. With V trimmed by 0 bases and J by 2 bases, 2 bases remained unmatched. The CDR3 sequence is 15 residues long.

This chain joins TRBV10-3 and TRBJ1-1, with D hard to call. CDR3 size: 19 residues. Trimming removed 2 bases from V and 1 base from J, with 23 bases in between. The germline V gene has CDR1 ENHRY and CDR2 SYGVKD. CDR3 sequence reads: CAISETLIGGPGGNTEAFF. DNA of the CDR3: TGTGCCATCAGTGAGACCCTTATTGGCGGGCCAGGAGGGAACACTGAAGCTTTCTTT.

This chain joins TRBV7-9 and TRBJ1-4; D is perhaps TRBD1 (5 bases). Trimming removed 1 base from V and 8 bases from J, with 14 bases in between. CDR3 size: 15 residues. Looked up from germline, CDR1 is SEHNR and CDR2 is FQNEAQ (reference sequence). The CDR3 DNA is TGTGCCAGCAGCTTAGGCGACAGTTCGGGCGAAAAACTGTTTTTT. Its protein is CASSLGDSSGEKLFF.

This clone appeared once. The rearrangement joins TRBV10-2 to TRBJ1-2; D is possibly TRBD1 (5 bases). This CDR3 spans 13 amino acids. V gave up 3 bases and J gave up 4 bases, with 9 bases separating them. From germline, CDR1 is WSHSY and CDR2 SAAADI. Written as DNA, the CDR3 is TGCGCCAGCAGTGAACAGGTACTCTATGGCTACACCTTC. Amino acid sequence: CASSEQVLYGYTF.

This clone was observed a handful of times. The chain links TRBV10-1 to TRBJ2-2, with D possibly being TRBD2 (5 bases). The V end lost 9 bases, the J end lost 2 bases, and 10 bases lay between the germline ends. Germline V gene sequence: CDR1 WNHNN, CDR2 SYGVQD (reference sequence). This CDR3 has 13 residues. The CDR3 reads CASKSGNTGELFF. The CDR3 nucleotides read TGCGCCAGTAAGAGCGGAAACACCGGGGAGCTGTTTTTT.

The V gene is TRBV7-3, the J gene TRBJ2-2; 7 nucleotides line up with TRBD2. The germline V gene has CDR1 SGHTA and CDR2 FQGTGA. The CDR3 runs to 12 residues. With V trimmed by 8 bases and J by 3 bases, 0 bases remained unmatched. The CDR3 here is CASGRDTGELFF. CDR3 nucleotides: TGTGCCAGCGGGAGGGACACCGGGGAGCTGTTTTTT.

This rearrangement joins TRBV19 to TRBJ2-6; 11 nucleotides match TRBD2. Per germline, CDR1 LNHDA and CDR2 SQIVND (reference sequence). With V trimmed by 3 bases and J by 0 bases, 7 bases remained unmatched. There are 19 residues in the CDR3. The CDR3 protein is CASSILAGGPSSGANVLTF. The CDR3, as DNA: TGTGCCAGTAGTATCTTAGCGGGGGGGCCCTCCTCTGGGGCCAACGTCCTGACTTTC. The full variable domain, rest sourced from reference TRBV19 and TRBJ2-6, is DGGITQSPKYLFRKEGQNVTLSCEQNLNHDAMYWYRQDPGQGLRLIYYSQIVNDFQKGDIAEGYSVSREKKESFPLTVTSAQKNPTAFYLCASSILAGGPSSGANVLTFGAGSRLTVL.